This TCR beta chain appears in the sequencing data of a study of shared clonotypes between healthy human individuals. Germline CDR1 is MGHRA and CDR2 is YSYEKL. This CDR3 contains 14 residues. V was clipped by 5 bases and J by 2 bases, with 13 bases between them. The assay ran at deep level. 300 ng DNA, roughly 28,000 T cell genomes, went into unsorted PBMC replicate PCRs. Ten immunoSEQ deep assay plates were used to sequence the DNA of unsorted PBMCs. TCRdb keeps only in-frame clones here, not all; method: immunoSEQ multiplex PCR. The sample shows 450,000 to 650,000 clones, around 76% of them seen only once. The donors, healthy adults who were HIV-negative, had experienced no recent acute infections or vaccinations.

This chain uses TRBV4-1 with TRBJ2-7, with D possibly matching TRBD2 (6 bases). Specimen: PBMCs. This sequence was found in a middle-aged woman in good health. Some clones in this sample may be carry-over from other donors' samples. In nucleotides, the CDR3 is TGCGCCAGCAGCGCGGGGATACTCACCTACGAGCAGTACTTC. Translation: CASSAGILTYEQYF.